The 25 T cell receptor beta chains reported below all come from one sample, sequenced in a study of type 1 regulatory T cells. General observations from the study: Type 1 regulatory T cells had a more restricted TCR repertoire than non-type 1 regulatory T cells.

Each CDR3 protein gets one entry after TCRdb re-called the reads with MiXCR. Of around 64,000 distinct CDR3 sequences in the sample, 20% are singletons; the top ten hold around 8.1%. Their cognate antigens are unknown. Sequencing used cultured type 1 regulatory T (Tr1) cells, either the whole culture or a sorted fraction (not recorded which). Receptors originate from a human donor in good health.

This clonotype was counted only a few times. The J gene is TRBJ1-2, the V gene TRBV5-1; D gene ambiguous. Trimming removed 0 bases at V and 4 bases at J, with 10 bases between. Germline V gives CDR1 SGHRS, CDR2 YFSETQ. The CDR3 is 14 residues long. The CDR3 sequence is CASSLAPGPYGYTF. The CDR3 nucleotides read TGCGCCAGCAGCTTGGCCCCAGGCCCCTATGGCTACACCTTC.

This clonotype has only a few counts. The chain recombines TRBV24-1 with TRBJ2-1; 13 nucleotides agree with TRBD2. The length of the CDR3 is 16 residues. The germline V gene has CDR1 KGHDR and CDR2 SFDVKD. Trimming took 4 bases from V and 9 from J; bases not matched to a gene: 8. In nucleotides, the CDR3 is TGTGCCACCAGTGACCCCGGACTAGCGGGAGCTCTTGAGCAGTTCTTC. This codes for CATSDPGLAGALEQFF.

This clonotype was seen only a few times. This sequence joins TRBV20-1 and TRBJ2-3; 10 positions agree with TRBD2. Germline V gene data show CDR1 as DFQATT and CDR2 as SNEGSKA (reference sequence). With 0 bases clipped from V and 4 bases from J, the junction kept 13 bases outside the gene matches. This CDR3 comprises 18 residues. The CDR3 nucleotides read TGCAGTGCTAGAGATATGCGAAGAGCGGGAGGGTCCGCAGATACGCAGTATTTT. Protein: CSARDMRRAGGSADTQYF.

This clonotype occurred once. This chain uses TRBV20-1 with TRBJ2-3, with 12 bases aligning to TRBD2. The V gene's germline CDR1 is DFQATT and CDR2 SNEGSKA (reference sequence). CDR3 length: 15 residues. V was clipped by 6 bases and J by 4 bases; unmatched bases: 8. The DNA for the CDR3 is TGCAGTGCCAGCTCTAGCGGGAGGGGTGCAGATACGCAGTATTTT. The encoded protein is CSASSSGRGADTQYF.

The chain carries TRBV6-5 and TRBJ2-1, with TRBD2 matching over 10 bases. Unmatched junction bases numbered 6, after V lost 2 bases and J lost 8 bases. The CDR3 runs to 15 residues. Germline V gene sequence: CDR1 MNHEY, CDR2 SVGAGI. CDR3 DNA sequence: TGTGCCAGCAGTTACGCGCTAGCGGGAGTCGATGAGCAGTTCTTC. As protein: CASSYALAGVDEQFF.

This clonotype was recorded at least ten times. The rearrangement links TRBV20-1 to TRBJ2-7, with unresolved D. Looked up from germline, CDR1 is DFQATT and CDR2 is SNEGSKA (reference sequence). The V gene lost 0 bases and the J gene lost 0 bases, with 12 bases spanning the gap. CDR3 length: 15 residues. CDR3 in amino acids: CSARDPVAGSYEQYF. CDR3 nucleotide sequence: TGCAGTGCTAGAGATCCGGTAGCCGGCTCCTACGAGCAGTACTTC.

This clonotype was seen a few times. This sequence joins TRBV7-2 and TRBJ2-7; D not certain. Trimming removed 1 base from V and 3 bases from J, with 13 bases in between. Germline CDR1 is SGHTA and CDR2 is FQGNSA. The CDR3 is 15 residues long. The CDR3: CASSLGPAGYYEQYF. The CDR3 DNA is TGTGCCAGCAGCTTAGGTCCGGCAGGTTACTACGAGCAGTACTTC.

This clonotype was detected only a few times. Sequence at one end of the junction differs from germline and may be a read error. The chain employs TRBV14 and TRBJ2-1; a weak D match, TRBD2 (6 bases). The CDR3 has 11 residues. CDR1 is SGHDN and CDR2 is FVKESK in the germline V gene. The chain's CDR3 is CASSPRLVGVF. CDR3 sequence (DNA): TGTGCCAGCAGCCCACGACTAGTGGGGGTCTTC. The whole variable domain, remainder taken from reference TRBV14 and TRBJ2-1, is EAGVTQFPSHSVIEKGQTVTLRCDPISGHDNLYWYRRVMGKEIKFLLHFVKESKQDESGMPNNRFLAERTGGTYSTLKVQPAELEDSGVYFCASSPRLVGVFGPGTRLTVL.

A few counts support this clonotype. CDR3 sequence reads: CASSLQGSRTEAFF. The CDR3 region has the DNA TGTGCCAGCAGTTTACAGGGGTCACGGACTGAAGCTTTCTTT. The chain joins TRBV27 to TRBJ1-1; a weak D match, TRBD1 (6 bases). The length of the CDR3 is 14 residues. Germline CDR1 MNHEY, CDR2 SMNVEV (reference sequence). Trimming took 2 bases from V and 5 from J, leaving 12 bases between them.

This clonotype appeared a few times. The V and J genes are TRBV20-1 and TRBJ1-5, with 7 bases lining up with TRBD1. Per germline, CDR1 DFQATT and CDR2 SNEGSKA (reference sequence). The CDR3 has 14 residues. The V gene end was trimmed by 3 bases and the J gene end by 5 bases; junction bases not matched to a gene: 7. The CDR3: CSARLGGYDQPQHF. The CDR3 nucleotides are TGCAGTGCTAGGTTAGGGGGCTATGATCAGCCCCAGCATTTT.

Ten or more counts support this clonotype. The CDR3 coding sequence is TGTGCCTGGAGTGTACTCGATCTGCGGTACTTC. As protein: CAWSVLDLRYF. This sequence joins TRBV30 and TRBJ2-7; D remains ambiguous. Germline V gene data show CDR1 as GTSNPN and CDR2 as SVGIG (reference sequence). The CDR3 totals 11 residues. Trimming took off 0 bases at V and 12 bases at J, with 12 bases between the two ends. The complete variable domain, with remaining parts taken from reference TRBV30 and TRBJ2-7, reads SQTIHQWPATLVQPVGSPLSLECTVEGTSNPNLYWYRQAAGRGLQLLFYSVGIGQISSEVPQNLSASRPQDRQFILSSKKLLLSDSGFYLCAWSVLDLRYFGPGTRLTVT.

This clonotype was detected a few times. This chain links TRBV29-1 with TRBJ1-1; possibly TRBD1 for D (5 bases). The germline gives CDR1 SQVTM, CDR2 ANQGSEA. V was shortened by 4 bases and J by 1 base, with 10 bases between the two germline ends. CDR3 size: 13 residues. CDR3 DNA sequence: TGCAGCGTTGCTAGGCAGGGGAACACTGAAGCTTTCTTT. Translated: CSVARQGNTEAFF.

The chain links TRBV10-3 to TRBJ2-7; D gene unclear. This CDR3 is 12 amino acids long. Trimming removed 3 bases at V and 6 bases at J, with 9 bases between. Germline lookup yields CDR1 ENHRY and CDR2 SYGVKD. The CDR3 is CAISDGPREQYF. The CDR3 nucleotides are TGTGCCATCAGTGACGGCCCTCGCGAGCAGTACTTC.

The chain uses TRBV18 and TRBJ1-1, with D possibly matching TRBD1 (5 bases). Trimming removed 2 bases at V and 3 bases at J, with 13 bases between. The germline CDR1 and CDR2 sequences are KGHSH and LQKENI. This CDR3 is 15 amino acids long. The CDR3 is CASSPGALRDTEAFF. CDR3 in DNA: TGTGCCAGCTCACCAGGGGCGCTCCGGGACACTGAAGCTTTCTTT.

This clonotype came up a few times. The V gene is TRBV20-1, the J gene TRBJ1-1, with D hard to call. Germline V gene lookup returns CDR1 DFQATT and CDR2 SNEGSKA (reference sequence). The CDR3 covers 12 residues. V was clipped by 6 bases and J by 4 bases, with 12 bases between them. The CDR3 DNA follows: TGCAGTGCGTTGGAGGAACGCACTGAAGCTTTCTTT. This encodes CSALEERTEAFF.

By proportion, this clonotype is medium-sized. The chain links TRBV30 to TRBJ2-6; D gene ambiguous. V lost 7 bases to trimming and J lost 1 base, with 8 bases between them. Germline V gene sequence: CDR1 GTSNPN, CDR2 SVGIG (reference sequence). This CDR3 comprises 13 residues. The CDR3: CASSPSGANVLTF. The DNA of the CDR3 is TGTGCCTCAAGCCCATCTGGGGCCAACGTCCTGACTTTC.

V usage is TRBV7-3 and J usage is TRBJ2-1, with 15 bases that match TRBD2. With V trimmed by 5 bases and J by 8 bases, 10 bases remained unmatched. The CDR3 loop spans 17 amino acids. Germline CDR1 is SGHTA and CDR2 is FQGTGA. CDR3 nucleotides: TGTGCCAGCAGCCCACAGGGACTAGCGGGAGGAGGGGATGAGCAGTTCTTC. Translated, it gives CASSPQGLAGGGDEQFF.

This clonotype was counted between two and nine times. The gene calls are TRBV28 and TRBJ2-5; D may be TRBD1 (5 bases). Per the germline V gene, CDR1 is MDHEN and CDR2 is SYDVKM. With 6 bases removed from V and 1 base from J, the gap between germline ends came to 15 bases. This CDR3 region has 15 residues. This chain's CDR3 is CASSLGVIRQETQYF. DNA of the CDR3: TGTGCCAGCAGCCTAGGGGTAATCCGCCAAGAGACCCAGTACTTC.

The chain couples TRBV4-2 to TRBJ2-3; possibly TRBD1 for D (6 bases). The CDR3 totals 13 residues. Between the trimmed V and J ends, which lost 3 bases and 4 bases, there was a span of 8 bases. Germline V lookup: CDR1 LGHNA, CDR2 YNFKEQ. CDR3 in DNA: TGTGCCAGCAGCCAGGGACACTCAGATACGCAGTATTTT. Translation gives CASSQGHSDTQYF.

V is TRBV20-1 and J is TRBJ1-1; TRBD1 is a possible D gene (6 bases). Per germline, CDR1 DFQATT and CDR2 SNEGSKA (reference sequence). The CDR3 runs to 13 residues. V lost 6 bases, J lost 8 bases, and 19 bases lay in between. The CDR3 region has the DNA TGCAGTGCGGAGCATACGGGGGCTAAGGAAGCTTTCTTT. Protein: CSAEHTGAKEAFF.

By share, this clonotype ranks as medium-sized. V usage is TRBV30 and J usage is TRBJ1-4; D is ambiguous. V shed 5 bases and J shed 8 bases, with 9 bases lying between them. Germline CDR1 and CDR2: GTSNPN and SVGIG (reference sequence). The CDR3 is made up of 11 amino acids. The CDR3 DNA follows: TGTGCCTGGGGACTGAACGAAAAACTGTTTTTT. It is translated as CAWGLNEKLFF.

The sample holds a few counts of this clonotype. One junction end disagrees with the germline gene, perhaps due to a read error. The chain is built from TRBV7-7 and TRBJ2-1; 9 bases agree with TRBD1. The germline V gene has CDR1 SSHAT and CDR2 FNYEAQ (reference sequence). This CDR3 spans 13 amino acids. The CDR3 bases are TGTGCTAGCAGCTTCCGACAGGGGGATGAGCAGTTCTTC. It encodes CASSFRQGDEQFF.

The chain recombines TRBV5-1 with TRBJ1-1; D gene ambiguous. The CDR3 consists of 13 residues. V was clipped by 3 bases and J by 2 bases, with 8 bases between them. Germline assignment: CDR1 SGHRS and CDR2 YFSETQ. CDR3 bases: TGCGCCAGCAGCTCCGTCATCAACACTGAAGCTTTCTTT. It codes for CASSSVINTEAFF.

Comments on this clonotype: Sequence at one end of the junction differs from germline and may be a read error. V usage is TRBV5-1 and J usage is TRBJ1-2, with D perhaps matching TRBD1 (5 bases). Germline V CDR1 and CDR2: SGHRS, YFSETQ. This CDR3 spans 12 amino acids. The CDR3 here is CASSRGDYGCTF. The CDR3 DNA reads TGCGCCAGCAGCCGGGGGGACTATGGCTGCACCTTC.

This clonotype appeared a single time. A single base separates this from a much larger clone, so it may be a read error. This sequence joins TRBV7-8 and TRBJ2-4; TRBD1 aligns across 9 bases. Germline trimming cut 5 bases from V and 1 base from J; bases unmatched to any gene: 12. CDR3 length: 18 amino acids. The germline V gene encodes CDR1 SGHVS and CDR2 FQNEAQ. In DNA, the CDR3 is TGTGCCAGCAGCCGGCGGACAGGGGAGGTGGGTGCCAAAAACATTCAGTACTTC. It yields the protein CASSRRTGEVGAKNIQYF.